Included here is one T cell receptor beta chain sequence, with context. Study processing details: Reference gene primers were amplified, and this amplification served to estimate nucleated cell counts. Method: immunoSEQ multiplex PCR; TCRdb's copy keeps in-frame clones and lacks some. V and J calls and clone size are those listed in that table; D and trimming were worked out from the DNA. This table holds about 210,000 clones, under 90% found once. V was cut by 5 bases and J by 0 bases, with 13 bases left in between. Germline CDR1 reads SGHTA; CDR2 reads FQGNSA. The CDR3 totals 15 residues. This sample was taken from a study of blood T cell repertoires in COVID-19. Patients at the Seattle site were enrolled during active infection and followed longitudinally.

Sequenced sample: peripheral blood. This TCR derives from a woman over 75 with COVID-19, enrolled during active disease. V and J are TRBV7-2 and TRBJ1-1; a possible D gene is TRBD1 (5 bases). CDR3 nucleotide sequence: TGTGCCAGCAGCCCAGTGGGGGGGTTGAACACTGAAGCTTTCTTT. The encoded protein is CASSPVGGLNTEAFF.